The 12 T cell receptor beta chains listed next were all sequenced from one sample in a study of T-cell memory formation after mild COVID-19. TCRdb re-derived calls from the 5' RACE reads in MiXCR, one entry per CDR3 protein. The table has roughly 130,000 distinct CDR3 sequences, 16% seen once. The material sequenced was PBMCs or a T cell subset sorted from them (not recorded which). The receptors shown here come from an adult woman who had mild COVID-19 (a few samples of this study predate the infection). Cell type and time point are not known.

This clonotype showed up just a few times. J is TRBJ1-1 and V is TRBV5-1, with 9 bases aligning to TRBD1. The CDR3 length is 14 residues. The germline V gene encodes CDR1 SGHRS and CDR2 YFSETQ. The junction had 3 bases not matched to a gene; V was cut back by 0 bases and J by 6 bases. The CDR3 nucleotides read TGCGCCAGCAGCTTGGAAACAGGGGGCTCTGAAGCTTTCTTT. Protein product: CASSLETGGSEAFF.

This clonotype was found a few times. This chain joins TRBV30 and TRBJ1-5; D is undetermined. V was trimmed by 3 bases and J by 2 bases, leaving 11 bases between them. The CDR3 contains 14 residues. The V gene's germline CDR1 is GTSNPN and CDR2 SVGIG (reference sequence). CDR3 amino acids: CAWSQGSRNQPQHF. The CDR3 DNA follows: TGTGCCTGGAGCCAAGGGTCTCGCAATCAGCCCCAGCATTTT.

The genes are TRBV5-1 and TRBJ1-4; 7 bases are a match to TRBD1. Germline V gene data show CDR1 as SGHRS and CDR2 as YFSETQ. The ends lost 0 bases at V and 0 bases at J; junction bases unmatched: 5. There are 17 residues in the CDR3. The CDR3 sequence is CASSLEARGTTNEKLFF. Here the CDR3 DNA reads TGCGCCAGCAGCTTGGAGGCCAGGGGGACAACTAATGAAAAACTGTTTTTT.

This clonotype was detected once. This chain connects TRBV11-3 to TRBJ2-5; 14 nucleotides line up with TRBD2. Per germline, CDR1 SGHNT and CDR2 YENEEA. This CDR3 comprises 16 residues. The V and J ends lost 4 bases and 5 bases, in that order; junction bases with no gene match: 6. The DNA for the CDR3 is TGTGCCAGCAGCTCGGGACTAGCGGGAGCATCCGAGACCCAGTACTTC. The encoded protein is CASSSGLAGASETQYF.

With respect to this clonotype: Germline is not matched at one junction end, which may reflect a read error. This sequence joins TRBV20-1 and TRBJ2-3; D is ambiguous. The CDR3 sequence is 14 residues long. Germline V gene sequence: CDR1 DFQATT, CDR2 SNEGSKA (reference sequence). The CDR3 nucleotides read TGCAGTGCTGGAGACGCAGCTAGCACAGATACGCAGTATTTT. Residues: CSAGDAASTDTQYF.

This clonotype was counted a few times. V usage is TRBV10-3 and J usage is TRBJ2-7; D may be TRBD2 (6 bases). The V gene lost 0 bases and the J gene lost 8 bases, with 17 bases spanning the gap. The CDR3 extends over 15 amino acids. Germline-derived CDR1 and CDR2 are ENHRY and SYGVKD. CDR3 DNA sequence: TGTGCCATCAGTGAGTCCCCCCCCGGAGGAGGGAAGCAGTACTTC. Its protein is CAISESPPGGGKQYF.

In this sample, this clonotype turned up a few times. The chain is built from TRBV5-5 and TRBJ2-7, with D uncertain. CDR1 SGHKS and CDR2 YYEKEE come from the germline V gene (reference sequence). The CDR3 totals 12 residues. The V and J ends lost 0 bases and 6 bases respectively, with 7 bases between them. The CDR3 region has the DNA TGTGCCAGCAGCTTGGGCCGCCTCGAGCAGTACTTC. It codes for CASSLGRLEQYF.

The chain combines TRBV6-4 with TRBJ2-3, with D perhaps assigned TRBD1 or TRBD2 (5 bases each). The CDR3 is made up of 12 amino acids. Per the germline V gene, CDR1 is MRHNA and CDR2 is SNTAGT. The V end was cut by 2 bases, the J end by 7 bases, with 7 bases between. CDR3 nucleotide sequence: TGTGCCAGCAGTGACGGGGGACATACGCAGTATTTT. Encoded protein: CASSDGGHTQYF.

The V call is TRBV7-9, the J call TRBJ1-1, with D unclear. Trimming took off 3 bases at V and 1 base at J, with 6 bases between the two ends. The CDR3 sequence is 13 residues long. The germline gives CDR1 SEHNR, CDR2 FQNEAQ (reference sequence). In DNA form, the CDR3 reads TGTGCCAGCAGCTTGAGTAGGAACACTGAAGCTTTCTTT. It yields the protein CASSLSRNTEAFF.

The chain uses TRBV27 and TRBJ2-7; the D gene is possibly TRBD2 (6 bases). The CDR3 covers 14 residues. V dropped 4 bases and J dropped 3 bases, with 13 bases sitting between them. Per the germline V gene, CDR1 is MNHEY and CDR2 is SMNVEV (reference sequence). The CDR3, as DNA: TGTGCCAGCAGTTCGATACAGGAGGGCTACGAGCAGTACTTC. This translates into CASSSIQEGYEQYF.

The chain links TRBV5-1 to TRBJ1-2; 8 bases are shared with TRBD1. Germline V lookup: CDR1 SGHRS, CDR2 YFSETQ. Losses at the gene ends were 4 bases for V and 2 bases for J; bases not matched to a gene: 4. This CDR3 has 14 amino acids. CDR3 in amino acids: CASSPTGGNYGYTF. The CDR3, as DNA: TGCGCCAGCAGCCCCACAGGGGGGAACTATGGCTACACCTTC.

The chain uses TRBV20-1 and TRBJ1-2; D gene uncertain. With 0 bases removed from V and 0 bases from J, the gap between germline ends came to 14 bases. The CDR3 loop spans 16 amino acids. Germline CDR1 and CDR2: DFQATT and SNEGSKA (reference sequence). CDR3 protein: CSARDVVGHSNYGYTF. DNA of the CDR3: TGCAGTGCTAGAGATGTGGTTGGGCACTCTAACTATGGCTACACCTTC.